In its sample, the clone carrying this T cell receptor (beta chain) was seen many times. V was trimmed by 2 bases and J by 4 bases, leaving 13 bases between them. Germline-derived CDR1 and CDR2 are SGHRS and YFSETQ. The CDR3 is made up of 14 amino acids. This record comes from a study of T-cell reconstitution after alpha-beta-depleted transplantation in children. A TCRbeta library incorporating unique molecular identifiers was prepared. TCRdb ran MiXCR on the PCR reads and lists one entry per CDR3 protein. The sample lists over 550,000 distinct CDR3 sequences; more than 9% were seen once. Specimen: PBMCs from the stem cell graft donor, collected from the stem cell graft. This TCR was recovered from a human donor who donated a stem cell graft to a child with acute myeloid leukemia. V usage is TRBV5-1 and J usage is TRBJ2-7; D not resolved. As DNA, the CDR3 is TGCGCCAGCAGCTTCTCTCTCGGGTCGTACGAGCAGTACTTC. Its translation: CASSFSLGSYEQYF.